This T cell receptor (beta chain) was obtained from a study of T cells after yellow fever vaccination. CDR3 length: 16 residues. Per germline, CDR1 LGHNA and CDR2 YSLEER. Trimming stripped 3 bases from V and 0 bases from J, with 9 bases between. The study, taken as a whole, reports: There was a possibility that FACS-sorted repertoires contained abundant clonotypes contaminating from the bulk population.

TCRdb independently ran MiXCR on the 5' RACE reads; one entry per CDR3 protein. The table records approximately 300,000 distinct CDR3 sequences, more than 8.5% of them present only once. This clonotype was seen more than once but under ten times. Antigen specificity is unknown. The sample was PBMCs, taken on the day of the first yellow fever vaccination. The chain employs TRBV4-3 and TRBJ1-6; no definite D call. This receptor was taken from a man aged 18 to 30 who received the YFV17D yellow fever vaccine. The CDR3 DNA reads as TGCGCCAGCAGCCAGGGCAGCGCCTCCTATAATTCACCCCTCCACTTT. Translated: CASSQGSASYNSPLHF.